The entry below describes one T cell receptor beta chain. The target antigen is unknown. TCRdb recomputed calls from the reads with MiXCR, one row per CDR3 protein. The sample holds roughly 730,000 distinct CDR3 sequences, roughly 36% seen once. The data are from a study of T cell repertoires in cytomegalovirus infection. Study-wide background: Well-studied HLA-B-restricted CMV epitopes were used in the study alongside recently identified HLA-C-restricted ones. Matching HLA type, along with CMV infection, was indicated by public TCR beta signatures. General observations from the study: The study identified carriers of CMV plus the relevant HLA from cumulative public TCR beta family frequency. Clonotypes of TCR beta that were HLA-C-restricted and CMV-specific dominated the ex vivo response.

V lost 5 bases and J 0 bases, leaving 8 bases between the germline ends. The CDR3 spans 13 residues. Germline loops: CDR1 DFQATT, CDR2 SNEGSKA (reference sequence). V is TRBV20-1 and J is TRBJ1-5; no definite D call. This receptor was obtained from a human donor in good health (CMV status not recorded). Some clones in this sample may be carry-over from other donors' samples. The specimen comprised cultured PBMCs, sampled from culture after CMV antigen stimulation. The CDR3 loop reads CSAGMYSNQPQHF. The CDR3 DNA reads TGCAGTGCTGGGATGTATAGCAATCAGCCCCAGCATTTT.